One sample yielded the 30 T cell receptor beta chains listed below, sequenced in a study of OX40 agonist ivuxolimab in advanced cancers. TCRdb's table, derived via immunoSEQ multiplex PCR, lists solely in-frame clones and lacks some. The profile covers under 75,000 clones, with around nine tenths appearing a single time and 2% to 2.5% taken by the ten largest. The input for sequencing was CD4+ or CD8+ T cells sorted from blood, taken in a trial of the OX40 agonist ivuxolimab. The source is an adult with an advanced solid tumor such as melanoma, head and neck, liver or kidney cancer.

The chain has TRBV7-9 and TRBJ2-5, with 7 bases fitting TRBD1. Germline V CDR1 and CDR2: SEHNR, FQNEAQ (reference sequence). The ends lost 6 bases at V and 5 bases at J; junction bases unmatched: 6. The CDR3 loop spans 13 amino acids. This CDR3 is CASRQTGLETQYF. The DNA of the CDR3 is TGTGCCAGCAGACAGACAGGGTTGGAGACCCAGTACTTC. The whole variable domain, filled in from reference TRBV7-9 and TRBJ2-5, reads DTGVSQNPRHKITKRGQNVTFRCDPISEHNRLYWYRQTLGQGPEFLTYFQNEAQLEKSRLLSDRFSAERPKGSFSTLEIQRTEQGDSAMYLCASRQTGLETQYFGPGTRLLVL.

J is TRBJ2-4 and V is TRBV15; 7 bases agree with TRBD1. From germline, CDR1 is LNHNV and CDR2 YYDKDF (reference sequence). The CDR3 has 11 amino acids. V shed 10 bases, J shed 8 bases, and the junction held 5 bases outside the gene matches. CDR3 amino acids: CASGDRDIQYF. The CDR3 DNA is TGTGCCAGCGGAGACAGGGACATTCAGTACTTC. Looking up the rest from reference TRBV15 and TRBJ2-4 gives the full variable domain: DAMVIQNPRYQVTQFGKPVTLSCSQTLNHNVMYWYQQKSSQAPKLLFHYYDKDFNNEADTPDNFQSRRPNTSFCFLDIRSPGLGDTAMYLCASGDRDIQYFGAGTRLSVL.

The DNA for the CDR3 is TGTGCCAGCAGTTACGTCATCCTCGGCACTAATGAAAAACTGTTTTTT. It yields the protein CASSYVILGTNEKLFF. The chain joins TRBV6-6 to TRBJ1-4; D unresolved. V was clipped by 2 bases and J by 2 bases, with 12 bases between them. Germline V gene lookup returns CDR1 MNHNY and CDR2 SVGAGI (reference sequence). The CDR3 contains 16 residues.

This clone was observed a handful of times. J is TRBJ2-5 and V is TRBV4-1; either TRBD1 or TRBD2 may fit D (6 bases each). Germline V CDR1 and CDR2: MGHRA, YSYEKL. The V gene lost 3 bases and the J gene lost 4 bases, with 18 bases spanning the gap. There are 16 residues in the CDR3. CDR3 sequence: CASSQGGVVGGETQYF. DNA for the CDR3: TGCGCCAGCAGCCAGGGGGGAGTTGTAGGGGGAGAGACCCAGTACTTC.

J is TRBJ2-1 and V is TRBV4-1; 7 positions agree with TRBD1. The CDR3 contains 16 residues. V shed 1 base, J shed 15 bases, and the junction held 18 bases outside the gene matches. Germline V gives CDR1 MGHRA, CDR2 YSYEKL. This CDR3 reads CASSQGTGTAHSQRFF. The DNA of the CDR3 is TGCGCCAGCAGCCAAGGAACAGGGACAGCACACTCTCAACGGTTCTTC.

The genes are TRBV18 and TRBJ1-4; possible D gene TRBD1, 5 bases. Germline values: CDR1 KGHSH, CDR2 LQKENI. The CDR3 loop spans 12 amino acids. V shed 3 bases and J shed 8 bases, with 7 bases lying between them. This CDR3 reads CASSPQGEKLFF. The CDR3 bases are TGTGCCAGCTCACCCCAGGGCGAAAAACTGTTTTTT.

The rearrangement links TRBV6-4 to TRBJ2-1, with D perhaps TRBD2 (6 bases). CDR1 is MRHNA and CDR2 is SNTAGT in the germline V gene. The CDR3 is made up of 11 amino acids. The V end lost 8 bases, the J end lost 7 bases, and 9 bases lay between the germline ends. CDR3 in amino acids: CASRGGNEQFF. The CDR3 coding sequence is TGTGCCAGCCGGGGAGGAAATGAGCAGTTCTTC.

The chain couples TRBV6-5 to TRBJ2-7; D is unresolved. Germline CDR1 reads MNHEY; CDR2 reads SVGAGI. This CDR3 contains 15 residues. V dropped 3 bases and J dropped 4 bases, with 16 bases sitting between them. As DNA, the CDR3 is TGTGCCAGCAGTTATCGAGTGACGGAACCTTACGAGCAGTACTTC. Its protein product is CASSYRVTEPYEQYF.

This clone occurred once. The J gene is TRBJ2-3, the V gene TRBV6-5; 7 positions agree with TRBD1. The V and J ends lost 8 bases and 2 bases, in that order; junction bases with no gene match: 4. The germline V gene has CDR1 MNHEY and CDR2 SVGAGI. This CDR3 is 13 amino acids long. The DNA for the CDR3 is TGTGCCAGCTCGGGACAGTCCACAGATACGCAGTATTTT. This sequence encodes CASSGQSTDTQYF.

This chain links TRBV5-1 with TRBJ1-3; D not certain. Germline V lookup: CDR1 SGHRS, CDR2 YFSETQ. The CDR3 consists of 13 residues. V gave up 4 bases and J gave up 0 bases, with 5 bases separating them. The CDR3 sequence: CASSRDSGNTIYF. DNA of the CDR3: TGCGCCAGCAGCAGAGACTCTGGAAACACCATATATTTT.

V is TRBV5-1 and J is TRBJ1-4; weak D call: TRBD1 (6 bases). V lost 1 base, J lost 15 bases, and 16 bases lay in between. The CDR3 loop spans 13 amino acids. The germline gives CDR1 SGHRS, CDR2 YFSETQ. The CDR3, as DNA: TGCGCCAGCAGCTTGTCTCTACAGGGAGAAGTGTTTTTT. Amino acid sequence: CASSLSLQGEVFF.

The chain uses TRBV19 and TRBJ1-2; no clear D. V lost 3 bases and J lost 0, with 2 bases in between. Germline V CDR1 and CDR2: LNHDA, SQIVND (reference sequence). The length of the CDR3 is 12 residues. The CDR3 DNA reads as TGTGCCAGTAGTATCGCTAACTATGGCTACACCTTC. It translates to CASSIANYGYTF.

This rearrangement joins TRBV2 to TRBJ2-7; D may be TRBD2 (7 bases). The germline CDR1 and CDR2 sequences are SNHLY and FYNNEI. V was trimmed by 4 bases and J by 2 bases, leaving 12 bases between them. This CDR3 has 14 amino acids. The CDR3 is CASSARGGAYEQYF. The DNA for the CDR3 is TGTGCCAGCAGTGCGAGGGGGGGGGCCTACGAGCAGTACTTC.

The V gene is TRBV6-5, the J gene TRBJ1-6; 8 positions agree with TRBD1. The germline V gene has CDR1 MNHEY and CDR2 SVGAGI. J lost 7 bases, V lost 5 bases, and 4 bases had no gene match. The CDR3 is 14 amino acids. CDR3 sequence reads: CASSGQGSNSPLHF. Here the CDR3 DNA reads TGTGCCAGCAGTGGACAGGGAAGCAATTCACCCCTCCACTTT.

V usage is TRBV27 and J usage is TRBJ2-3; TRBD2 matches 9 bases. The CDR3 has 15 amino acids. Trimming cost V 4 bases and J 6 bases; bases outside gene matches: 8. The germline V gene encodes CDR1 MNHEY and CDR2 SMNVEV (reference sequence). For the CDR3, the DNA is TGTGCCAGCAGTTCACCCGGGACTAGCATTGATACGCAGTATTTT. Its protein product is CASSSPGTSIDTQYF.

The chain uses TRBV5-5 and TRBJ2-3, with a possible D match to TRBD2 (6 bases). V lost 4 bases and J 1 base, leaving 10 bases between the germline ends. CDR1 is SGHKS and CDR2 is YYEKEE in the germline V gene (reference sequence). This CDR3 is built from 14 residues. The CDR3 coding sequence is TGTGCCAGCAGCGCAACGGGAGGCACAGATACGCAGTATTTT. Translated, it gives CASSATGGTDTQYF.

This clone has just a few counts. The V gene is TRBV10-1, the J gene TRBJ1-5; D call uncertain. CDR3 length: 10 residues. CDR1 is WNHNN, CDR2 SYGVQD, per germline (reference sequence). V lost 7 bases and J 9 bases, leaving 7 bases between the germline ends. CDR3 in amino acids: CASMWGPQHF. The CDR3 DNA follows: TGCGCCAGCATGTGGGGGCCCCAGCATTTT.

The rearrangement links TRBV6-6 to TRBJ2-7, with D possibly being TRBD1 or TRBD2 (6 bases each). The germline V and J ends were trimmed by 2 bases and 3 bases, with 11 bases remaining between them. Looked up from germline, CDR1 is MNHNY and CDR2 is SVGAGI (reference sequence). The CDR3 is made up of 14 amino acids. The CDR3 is CASSYNGGRYEQYF. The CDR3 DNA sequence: TGTGCCAGCAGTTACAACGGGGGCCGCTACGAGCAGTACTTC.

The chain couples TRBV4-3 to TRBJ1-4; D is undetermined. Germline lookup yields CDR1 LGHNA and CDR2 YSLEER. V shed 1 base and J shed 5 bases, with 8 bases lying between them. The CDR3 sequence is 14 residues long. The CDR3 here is CASSQAGFNEKLFF. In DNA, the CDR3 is TGCGCCAGCAGCCAAGCTGGATTCAATGAAAAACTGTTTTTT.

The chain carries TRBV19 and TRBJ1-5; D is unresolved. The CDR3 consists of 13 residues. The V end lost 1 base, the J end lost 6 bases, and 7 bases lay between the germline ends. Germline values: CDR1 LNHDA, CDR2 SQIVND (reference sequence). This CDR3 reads CASSIVEGQPQHF. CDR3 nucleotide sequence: TGTGCCAGTAGTATAGTTGAAGGTCAGCCCCAGCATTTT.

The CDR3 DNA reads as TGCAGCGTATTACAGGGCTTGGGCACCGGGGAGCTGTTTTTT. As protein: CSVLQGLGTGELFF. The chain employs TRBV29-1 and TRBJ2-2; perhaps TRBD1 as D (6 bases). The germline gives CDR1 SQVTM, CDR2 ANQGSEA. V was pared by 6 bases and J by 4 bases, with 15 bases between. The CDR3 has 14 amino acids.

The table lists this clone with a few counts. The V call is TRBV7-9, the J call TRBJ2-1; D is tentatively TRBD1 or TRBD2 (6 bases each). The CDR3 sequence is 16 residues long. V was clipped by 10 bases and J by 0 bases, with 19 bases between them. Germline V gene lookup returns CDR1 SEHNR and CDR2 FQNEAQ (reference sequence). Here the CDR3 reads CATSQIGGSSYNEQFF. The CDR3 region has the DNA TGTGCCACCTCCCAGATAGGGGGGAGCTCCTACAATGAGCAGTTCTTC.

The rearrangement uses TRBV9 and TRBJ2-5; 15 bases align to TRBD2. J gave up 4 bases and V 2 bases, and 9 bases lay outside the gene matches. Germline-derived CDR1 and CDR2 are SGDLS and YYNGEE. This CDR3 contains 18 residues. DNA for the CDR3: TGTGCCAGCAGCGTGGGGGGACTAGCGGGAGGTCGTGGAGAGACCCAGTACTTC. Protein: CASSVGGLAGGRGETQYF.

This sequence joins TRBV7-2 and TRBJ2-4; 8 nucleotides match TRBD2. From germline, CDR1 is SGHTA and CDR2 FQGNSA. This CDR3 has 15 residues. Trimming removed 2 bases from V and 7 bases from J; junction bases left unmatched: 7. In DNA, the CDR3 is TGTGCCAGCAGCTTAAGTGTGAGCGGGGGTAACATTCAGTACTTC. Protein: CASSLSVSGGNIQYF.

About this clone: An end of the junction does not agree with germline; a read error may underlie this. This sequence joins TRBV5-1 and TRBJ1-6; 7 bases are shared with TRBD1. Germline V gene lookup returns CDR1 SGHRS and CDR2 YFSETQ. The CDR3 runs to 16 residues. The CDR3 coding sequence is TGCGCCAGCAGCTCTCTGGACAGGTCCCTTAATCCACCCCTCCACTTT. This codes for CASSSLDRSLNPPLHF.

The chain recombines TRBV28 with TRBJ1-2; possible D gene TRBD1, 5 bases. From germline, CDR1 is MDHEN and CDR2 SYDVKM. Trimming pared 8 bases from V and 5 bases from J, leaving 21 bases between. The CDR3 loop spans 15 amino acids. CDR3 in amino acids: CASCPRPGRNYGYTF. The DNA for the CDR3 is TGTGCCAGCTGCCCCAGACCGGGACGGAATTATGGCTACACCTTC.

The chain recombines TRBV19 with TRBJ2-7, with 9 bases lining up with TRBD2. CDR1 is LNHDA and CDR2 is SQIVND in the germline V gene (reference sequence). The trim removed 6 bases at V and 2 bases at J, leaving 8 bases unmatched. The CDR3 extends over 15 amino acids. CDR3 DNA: TGTGCCAGTAGCTCCGGTCTAGCGGGACCCTACGAGCAGTACTTC. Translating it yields CASSSGLAGPYEQYF.

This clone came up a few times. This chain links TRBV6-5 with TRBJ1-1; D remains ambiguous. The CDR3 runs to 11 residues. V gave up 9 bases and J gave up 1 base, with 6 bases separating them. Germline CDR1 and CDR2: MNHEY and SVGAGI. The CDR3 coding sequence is TGTGCCAGTGCTGGGAACACTGAAGCTTTCTTT. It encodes CASAGNTEAFF.

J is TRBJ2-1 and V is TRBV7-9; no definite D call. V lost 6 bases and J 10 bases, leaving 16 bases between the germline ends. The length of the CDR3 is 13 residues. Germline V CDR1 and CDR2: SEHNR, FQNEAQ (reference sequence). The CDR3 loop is CASRFTEVQEQFF. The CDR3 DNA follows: TGTGCCAGCAGATTCACGGAAGTTCAGGAGCAGTTCTTC.

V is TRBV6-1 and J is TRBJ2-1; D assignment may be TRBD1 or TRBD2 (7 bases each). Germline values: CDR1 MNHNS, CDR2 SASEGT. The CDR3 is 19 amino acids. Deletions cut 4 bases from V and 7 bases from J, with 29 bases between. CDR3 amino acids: CASSGRGLKGGGRPNEQFF. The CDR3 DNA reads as TGTGCCAGCAGTGGGAGGGGGCTTAAAGGAGGCGGGAGACCTAATGAGCAGTTCTTC.